What follows are 29 T cell receptor beta chains derived from one specimen sequenced in a study of T cells after yellow fever vaccination. TCRdb redid the calling of the 5' RACE reads with MiXCR, one entry per CDR3 protein. The sample has approximately 90,000 distinct CDR3 sequences, approximately 5.5% seen once; the top ten hold about two fifths. Specimen: CD8+ T cells sorted from PBMCs, collected 10 days after the yellow fever booster vaccination. Receptors were obtained from a man younger than 35 who received the YFV17D yellow fever vaccine.

This clonotype occurred a few times. The chain joins TRBV4-1 to TRBJ2-7; D ambiguous. The V gene's germline CDR1 is MGHRA and CDR2 YSYEKL. This CDR3 spans 14 amino acids. V gave up 1 base and J gave up 0 bases, with 7 bases separating them. CDR3 bases: TGCGCCAGCAGCCAAGGAACAAGCTCCTACGAGCAGTACTTC. Its protein is CASSQGTSSYEQYF.

This clonotype has only a few counts. The chain employs TRBV11-2 and TRBJ2-1; TRBD1 might be the D (5 bases). V was pared by 5 bases and J by 0 bases, with 17 bases between. Germline lookup yields CDR1 SGHAT and CDR2 FQNNGV. The CDR3 has 17 amino acids. The CDR3 DNA is TGTGCCAGCAGCCCTAGGGGTGCAGCGAGCTCCTACAATGAGCAGTTCTTC. This sequence encodes CASSPRGAASSYNEQFF.

In this sample, this clonotype turned up a few times. The V and J genes are TRBV18 and TRBJ1-2, with D uncertain. Germline values: CDR1 KGHSH, CDR2 LQKENI. V lost 0 bases, J lost 5 bases, and 10 bases lay in between. This CDR3 has 14 amino acids. Here the CDR3 reads CASSPPSGRYGYTF. The DNA of the CDR3 is TGTGCCAGCTCACCACCGTCCGGGCGGTATGGCTACACCTTC. Variable domain in full (rest from reference TRBV18 and TRBJ1-2): NAGVMQNPRHLVRRRGQEARLRCSPMKGHSHVYWYRQLPEEGLKFMVYLQKENIIDESGMPKERFSAEFPKEGPSILRIQQVVRGDSAAYFCASSPPSGRYGYTFGSGTRLTVV.

This clonotype was detected many times. The chain joins TRBV6-1 to TRBJ2-3, with 8 bases that match TRBD2. Germline CDR1 reads MNHNS; CDR2 reads SASEGT. This CDR3 is built from 14 residues. The ends lost 1 base at V and 3 bases at J; junction bases unmatched: 0. The chain's CDR3 is CASSEGLATDTQYF. The CDR3, as DNA: TGTGCCAGCAGTGAAGGACTAGCGACAGATACGCAGTATTTT.

Only a few counts were recorded for this clonotype. The chain combines TRBV7-9 with TRBJ1-1; D is uncertain. The V end was cut by 2 bases, the J end by 6 bases, with 7 bases between. The CDR3 sequence is 12 residues long. Germline lookup yields CDR1 SEHNR and CDR2 FQNEAQ (reference sequence). CDR3 nucleotides: TGTGCCAGCAGCTTACCGACCCCTGAAGCTTTCTTT. The encoded protein is CASSLPTPEAFF.

The rearrangement uses TRBV19 and TRBJ1-1; TRBD1 aligns across 8 bases. CDR3 length: 12 residues. The germline V gene encodes CDR1 LNHDA and CDR2 SQIVND (reference sequence). The J segment lost 1 base and the V segment lost 8 bases, leaving 0 bases of the junction unmatched. CDR3 loop: CASDRGNTEAFF. The DNA of the CDR3 is TGTGCCAGTGACAGGGGGAACACTGAAGCTTTCTTT.

At least ten counts were recorded for this clonotype. V gene TRBV4-1 combines with J gene TRBJ1-1; 8 bases align to TRBD1. The junction had 12 bases not matched to a gene; V was cut back by 5 bases and J by 1 base. CDR3 size: 17 residues. Germline V CDR1 and CDR2: MGHRA, YSYEKL. CDR3 DNA: TGCGCCAGCAGCACTCCTATGGTCGGACAGGGGAACACTGAAGCTTTCTTT. Translated: CASSTPMVGQGNTEAFF.

The chain carries TRBV5-5 and TRBJ1-2, with D possibly being TRBD1 (5 bases). V was pared by 2 bases and J by 4 bases, with 12 bases between. CDR1 and CDR2 (germline): SGHKS, YYEKEE (reference sequence). This CDR3 has 14 residues. The CDR3 reads CASSLWGSGYGYTF. Here the CDR3 DNA reads TGTGCCAGCAGCTTATGGGGGTCCGGCTATGGCTACACCTTC.

This clonotype has only a few counts. The CDR3 protein is CASSPLDRGNTGELFF. CDR3 bases: TGTGCCAGCAGTCCCCTTGACAGGGGTAACACCGGGGAGCTGTTTTTT. The V call is TRBV12-3 or TRBV12-4, the J call TRBJ2-2; 8 positions match TRBD1. V shed 5 bases, J shed 2 bases, and the junction held 7 bases outside the gene matches. The CDR3 is 16 amino acids.

This clonotype has at least ten counts. The rearrangement joins TRBV9 to TRBJ2-5; D unclear. The CDR3 consists of 14 residues. Trimming removed 0 bases from V and 1 base from J, with 7 bases in between. Germline CDR1 reads SGDLS; CDR2 reads YYNGEE. CDR3 protein: CASSVEASQETQYF. DNA of the CDR3: TGTGCCAGCAGCGTAGAAGCTAGCCAAGAGACCCAGTACTTC.

The genes are TRBV19 and TRBJ2-7; D remains unclear. The CDR3 covers 13 residues. V shed 3 bases and J shed 0 bases, with 6 bases lying between them. Germline V gives CDR1 LNHDA, CDR2 SQIVND (reference sequence). CDR3 loop: CASSIADSYEQYF. Here the CDR3 DNA reads TGTGCCAGTAGTATTGCCGACTCCTACGAGCAGTACTTC.

This clonotype was observed a handful of times. The chain uses TRBV5-4 and TRBJ2-2; D perhaps matches TRBD2 (6 bases). Germline V lookup: CDR1 SGHNT, CDR2 YYREEE (reference sequence). CDR3 length equals 13 residues. V was clipped by 10 bases and J by 3 bases, with 13 bases between them. This CDR3 reads CAASEGYTGELFF. In DNA form, the CDR3 reads TGTGCCGCCTCGGAGGGGTACACCGGGGAGCTGTTTTTT.

V gene TRBV2 combines with J gene TRBJ1-1; possibly TRBD1 for D (6 bases). The CDR3 is 13 residues long. Germline-derived CDR1 and CDR2 are SNHLY and FYNNEI. Trimming removed 11 bases from V and 1 base from J, with 14 bases in between. The CDR3 DNA sequence: TGTGCCGGTTGGACAGCGGGGAACACTGAAGCTTTCTTT. It is translated as CAGWTAGNTEAFF.

The table lists this clonotype with a few counts. The chain recombines TRBV5-5 with TRBJ2-2; D not resolved. The CDR3 spans 13 residues. Looked up from germline, CDR1 is SGHKS and CDR2 is YYEKEE (reference sequence). V lost 4 bases and J lost 4, with 8 bases in between. CDR3 sequence: CASSPPVTGELFF. The CDR3 DNA reads as TGTGCCAGCAGCCCCCCGGTCACCGGGGAGCTGTTTTTT.

A few counts support this clonotype. The chain recombines TRBV30 with TRBJ2-1; D remains unclear. The CDR3 is made up of 12 amino acids. Germline CDR1 is GTSNPN and CDR2 is SVGIG (reference sequence). V was clipped by 2 bases and J by 9 bases, with 11 bases between them. The CDR3 sequence is CAWSRVTGEQFF. The CDR3 DNA sequence: TGTGCCTGGAGTAGGGTGACGGGTGAGCAGTTCTTC. Full variable domain (rest looked up from reference TRBV30 and TRBJ2-1): SQTIHQWPATLVQPVGSPLSLECTVEGTSNPNLYWYRQAAGRGLQLLFYSVGIGQISSEVPQNLSASRPQDRQFILSSKKLLLSDSGFYLCAWSRVTGEQFFGPGTRLTVL.

This clonotype was found many times. This chain uses TRBV5-1 with TRBJ2-3; 7 positions match TRBD1. V lost 4 bases and J lost 7; bases outside the gene matches: 9. Germline CDR1 and CDR2: SGHRS and YFSETQ. There are 14 residues in the CDR3. The CDR3 DNA follows: TGCGCCAGCAGCCAAACGACAGGGAGTCATACGCAGTATTTT. This encodes CASSQTTGSHTQYF.

The CDR3 reads CASSSRDSQYQETQYF. As DNA, the CDR3 is TGTGCCAGCAGTTCTAGGGACAGTCAGTACCAAGAGACCCAGTACTTC. The chain uses TRBV12-3 or TRBV12-4 and TRBJ2-5; 7 positions match TRBD1. The J segment lost 0 bases and the V segment lost 4 bases, leaving 8 bases of the junction unmatched. CDR3 length: 16 amino acids.

This clonotype was recorded a few times. V gene TRBV19 combines with J gene TRBJ2-7; 10 bases fit TRBD2. V shed 7 bases and J 2 bases; nucleotides not matched to a gene: 5. This CDR3 is built from 14 residues. Per germline, CDR1 LNHDA and CDR2 SQIVND (reference sequence). CDR3 region: CASTPSGGTYEQYF. The CDR3 nucleotides read TGTGCCAGTACCCCTAGCGGGGGAACCTACGAGCAGTACTTC.

This clonotype was counted only a few times. The chain uses TRBV6-5 and TRBJ1-4, with unresolved D. The ends were cut back, 2 bases at V and 0 bases at J, with 13 bases in the middle. Germline assignment: CDR1 MNHEY and CDR2 SVGAGI. The CDR3 has 17 residues. Written as DNA, the CDR3 is TGTGCCAGCAGTTACACAAGTCGGCTTGCAACTAATGAAAAACTGTTTTTT. Its protein product is CASSYTSRLATNEKLFF.

The chain employs TRBV4-3 and TRBJ2-7; D may correspond to TRBD1 or TRBD2 (5 bases each). V gave up 3 bases and J gave up 4 bases, with 7 bases separating them. The CDR3 extends over 12 amino acids. In germline, CDR1 is LGHNA, CDR2 YSLEER. CDR3 protein: CASSHGTYEQYV. The CDR3 DNA reads TGCGCCAGCAGCCATGGGACGTACGAGCAGTACGTC.

The sample holds many counts of this clonotype. The chain links TRBV6-4 to TRBJ2-3; TRBD2 matches at 11 bases. J was trimmed by 2 bases and V by 3 bases; bases with no gene match: 4. Germline V gene lookup returns CDR1 MRHNA and CDR2 SNTAGT. CDR3 length: 16 residues. CDR3 nucleotides: TGTGCCAGCAGTGAGTCTAGCGGGGGGCCCACAGATACGCAGTATTTT. Amino acid sequence: CASSESSGGPTDTQYF.

This clonotype appeared once. One base away lies a much larger clone, so this may be a sequencing read error. The V and J genes are TRBV4-2 and TRBJ2-7, with D possibly matching TRBD2 (6 bases). With 0 bases removed from V and 2 bases from J, the gap between germline ends came to 14 bases. Germline V lookup: CDR1 LGHNA, CDR2 YNFKEQ. The CDR3 is 16 residues long. The CDR3 DNA is TGTGCCAGCAGCCAAGAAACTGCGGAGGGGACCTACGAGCAGTACTTC. This codes for CASSQETAEGTYEQYF.

This clonotype was observed a handful of times. The chain couples TRBV7-9 to TRBJ2-3; 11 nucleotides match TRBD2. Germline V lookup: CDR1 SEHNR, CDR2 FQNEAQ (reference sequence). J lost 4 bases, V lost 6 bases, and 9 bases had no gene match. The CDR3 loop spans 16 amino acids. In nucleotides, the CDR3 is TGTGCCAGCAGTCACACGGGACTAGCGGTCCCAGATACGCAGTATTTT. Protein: CASSHTGLAVPDTQYF.

This clonotype was detected many times. The chain is built from TRBV4-3 and TRBJ1-1; unclear D gene. The CDR3 spans 12 residues. Trimming shortened V by 0 bases and J by 10 bases, and 9 bases separated the two germline ends. Germline V gene lookup returns CDR1 LGHNA and CDR2 YSLEER. Written as DNA, the CDR3 is TGCGCCAGCAGCCAAGACGGGCGGGTAGCTTTCTTT. It yields the protein CASSQDGRVAFF.

This chain connects TRBV7-9 to TRBJ2-3, with a possible D match to TRBD1 (5 bases). The germline gives CDR1 SEHNR, CDR2 FQNEAQ (reference sequence). The germline V and J ends were trimmed by 3 bases and 2 bases, with 9 bases remaining between them. This CDR3 has 14 amino acids. CDR3 in DNA: TGTGCCAGCAGCTTTAGGGGAATCACAGATACGCAGTATTTT. This sequence encodes CASSFRGITDTQYF.

This clonotype was seen at least ten times. The rearrangement links TRBV20-1 to TRBJ2-5; a possible D gene is TRBD2 (7 bases). This CDR3 is built from 14 residues. Trimming pared 1 base from V and 2 bases from J, leaving 11 bases between. Germline CDR1 and CDR2: DFQATT and SNEGSKA (reference sequence). The CDR3 nucleotides read TGCAGTGCTAGAGGTGGGGGGGCACAAGAGACCCAGTACTTC. This sequence encodes CSARGGGAQETQYF.

The chain recombines TRBV3-1 with TRBJ2-3; D not certain. Deletions cut 6 bases from V and 0 bases from J, with 10 bases between. The germline V gene encodes CDR1 LGHDT and CDR2 YNNKEL (reference sequence). This CDR3 has 14 residues. CDR3 nucleotides: TGTGCCAGCAGGAGTGAGCGTAGCACAGATACGCAGTATTTT. Protein sequence: CASRSERSTDTQYF.

The V gene is TRBV25-1, the J gene TRBJ1-5; 7 bases line up with TRBD1. From germline, CDR1 is MGHDK and CDR2 SYGVNS. The V segment lost 4 bases and the J segment 0 bases; nucleotides outside the gene matches: 3. CDR3 size: 15 residues. DNA for the CDR3: TGTGCCAGCAGTGGGGACAGATATAGCAATCAGCCCCAGCATTTT. It translates to CASSGDRYSNQPQHF. The entire variable domain, with the rest obtained from reference TRBV25-1 and TRBJ1-5, is as follows: EADIYQTPRYLVIGTGKKITLECSQTMGHDKMYWYQQDPGMELHLIHYSYGVNSTEKGDLSSESTVSRIRTEHFPLTLESARPSHTSQYLCASSGDRYSNQPQHFGDGTRLSIL.

Only a few counts were recorded for this clonotype. This rearrangement joins TRBV30 to TRBJ2-7; no reliable D call. This CDR3 spans 13 amino acids. The germline V gene has CDR1 GTSNPN and CDR2 SVGIG (reference sequence). The V end was cut by 0 bases, the J end by 1 base, with 7 bases between. The CDR3: CAWSVYKSYEQYF. The CDR3 bases are TGTGCCTGGAGTGTATACAAATCCTACGAGCAGTACTTC.